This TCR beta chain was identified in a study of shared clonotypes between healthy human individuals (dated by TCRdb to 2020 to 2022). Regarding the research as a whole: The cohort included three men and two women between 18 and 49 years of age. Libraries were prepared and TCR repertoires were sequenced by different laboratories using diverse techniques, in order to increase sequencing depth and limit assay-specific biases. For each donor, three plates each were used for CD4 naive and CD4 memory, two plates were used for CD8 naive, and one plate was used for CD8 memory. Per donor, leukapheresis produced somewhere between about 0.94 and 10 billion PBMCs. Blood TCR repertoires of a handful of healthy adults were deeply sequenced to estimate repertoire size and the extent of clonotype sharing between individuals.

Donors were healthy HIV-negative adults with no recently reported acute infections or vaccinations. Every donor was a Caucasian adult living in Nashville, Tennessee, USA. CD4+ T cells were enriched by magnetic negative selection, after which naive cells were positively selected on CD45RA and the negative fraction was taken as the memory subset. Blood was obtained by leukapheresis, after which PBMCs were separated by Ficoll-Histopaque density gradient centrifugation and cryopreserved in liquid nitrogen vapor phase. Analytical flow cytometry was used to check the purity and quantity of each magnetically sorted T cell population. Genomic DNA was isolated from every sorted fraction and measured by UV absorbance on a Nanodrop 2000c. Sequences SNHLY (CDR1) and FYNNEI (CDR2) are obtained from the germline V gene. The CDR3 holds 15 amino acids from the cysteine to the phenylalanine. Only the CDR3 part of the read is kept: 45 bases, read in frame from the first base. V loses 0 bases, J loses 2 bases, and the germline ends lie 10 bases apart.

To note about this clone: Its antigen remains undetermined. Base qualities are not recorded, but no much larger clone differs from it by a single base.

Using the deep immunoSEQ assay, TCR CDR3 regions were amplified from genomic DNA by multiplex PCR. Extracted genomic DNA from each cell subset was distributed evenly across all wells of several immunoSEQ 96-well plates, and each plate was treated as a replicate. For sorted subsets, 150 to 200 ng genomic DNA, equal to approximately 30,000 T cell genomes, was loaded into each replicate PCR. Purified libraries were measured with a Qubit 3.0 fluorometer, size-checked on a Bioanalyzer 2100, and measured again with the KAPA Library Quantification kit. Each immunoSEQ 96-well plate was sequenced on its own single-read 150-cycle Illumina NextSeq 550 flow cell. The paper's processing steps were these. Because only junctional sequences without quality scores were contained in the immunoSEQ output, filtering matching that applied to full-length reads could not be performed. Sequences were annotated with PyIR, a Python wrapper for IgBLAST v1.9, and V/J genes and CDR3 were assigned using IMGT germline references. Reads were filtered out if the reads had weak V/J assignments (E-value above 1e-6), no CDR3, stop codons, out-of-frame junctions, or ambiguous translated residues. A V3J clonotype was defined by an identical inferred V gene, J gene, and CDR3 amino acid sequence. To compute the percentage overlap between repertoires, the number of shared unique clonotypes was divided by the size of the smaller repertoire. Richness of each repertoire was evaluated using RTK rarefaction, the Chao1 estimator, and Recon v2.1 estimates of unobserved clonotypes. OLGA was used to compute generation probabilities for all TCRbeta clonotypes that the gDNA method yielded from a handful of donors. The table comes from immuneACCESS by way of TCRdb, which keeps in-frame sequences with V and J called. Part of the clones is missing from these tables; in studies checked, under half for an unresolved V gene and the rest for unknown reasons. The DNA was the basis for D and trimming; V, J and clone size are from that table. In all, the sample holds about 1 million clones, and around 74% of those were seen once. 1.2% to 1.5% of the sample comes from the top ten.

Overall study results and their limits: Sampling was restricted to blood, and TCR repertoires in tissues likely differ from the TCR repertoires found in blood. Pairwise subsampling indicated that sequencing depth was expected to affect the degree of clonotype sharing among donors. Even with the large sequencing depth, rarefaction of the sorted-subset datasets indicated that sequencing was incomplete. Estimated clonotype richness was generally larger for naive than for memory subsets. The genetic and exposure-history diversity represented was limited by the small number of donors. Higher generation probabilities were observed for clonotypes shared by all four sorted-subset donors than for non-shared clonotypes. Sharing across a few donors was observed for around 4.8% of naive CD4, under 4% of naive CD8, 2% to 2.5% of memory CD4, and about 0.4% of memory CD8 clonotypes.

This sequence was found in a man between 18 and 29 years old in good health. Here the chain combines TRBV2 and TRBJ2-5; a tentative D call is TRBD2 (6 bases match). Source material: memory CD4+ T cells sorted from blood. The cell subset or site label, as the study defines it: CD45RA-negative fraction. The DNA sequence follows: TGTGCCAGCAGTGAAGCGGCGGGGCCGCAAGAGACCCAGTACTTC. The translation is CASSEAAGPQETQYF.